The 6 T cell receptor beta chains listed next were all sequenced from one sample in a study of shared clonotypes between healthy human individuals (dated by TCRdb to 2020 to 2022). The library relied on the immunoSEQ multiplex PCR assay. In TCRdb, the immuneACCESS table is reduced to in-frame sequences with V and J assigned. These tables do not hold every clone; where another copy was compared, an unresolved V gene accounts for under half, and the others remain unexplained. The sample table lists 950,000 to 1,100,000 clones, 65% to 80% of them with a count of one. Of the sample, about 1.5% falls within the top ten clones. The specimen was memory CD4+ T cells sorted from blood. Taken with the paper, the label for cell subset or site translates to: CD45RA-negative fraction. These receptors were obtained from a man aged 18 to 29 in good health.

The chain carries TRBV25-1 and TRBJ1-2; a possible D gene is TRBD1 (5 bases). The V end was cut by 1 base, the J end by 7 bases, with 13 bases between. CDR1 MGHDK and CDR2 SYGVNS come from the germline V gene. This CDR3 region has 14 residues. CDR3 sequence reads: CASSESAGSTGYTF. CDR3 DNA: TGTGCCAGCAGTGAATCGGCAGGGTCGACTGGCTACACCTTC.

The rearrangement links TRBV28 to TRBJ1-2; maybe TRBD1 (5 bases). Looked up from germline, CDR1 is MDHEN and CDR2 is SYDVKM. This CDR3 has 13 residues. Trimming left V 5 bases short and J 4 bases short, with 11 bases between. The CDR3 coding sequence is TGTGCCAGCAGTACTTCCGGGGCCTATGGCTACACCTTC. Protein sequence: CASSTSGAYGYTF.

The V gene is TRBV10-3, the J gene TRBJ2-1, with TRBD1 matching 7 bases. Unmatched junction bases numbered 11, after V lost 4 bases and J lost 8 bases. CDR1 is ENHRY and CDR2 is SYGVKD in the germline V gene. CDR3 size: 15 residues. The CDR3 bases are TGTGCCATCAGTGCAGGGGGACAGTTCGTGGATGAGCAGTTCTTC. This gives the protein CAISAGGQFVDEQFF.

The chain carries TRBV21-1 and TRBJ2-1; the table gives TRBD2 as D, unverified against the DNA. TRBV21-1 is assigned pseudogene status. The CDR3 covers 16 residues. The CDR3 protein is CASSNEDEELLNEQFF. The CDR3 coding sequence is TGTGCCAGCAGCAATGAAGATGAGGAACTCCTCAATGAGCAGTTCTTC.

The chain links TRBV5-1 to TRBJ1-2, with D perhaps TRBD1 (5 bases). This CDR3 has 14 residues. Germline V CDR1 and CDR2: SGHRS, YFSETQ. V dropped 1 base and J dropped 8 bases, with 15 bases sitting between them. CDR3 loop: CASSLPGKEGGYTF. The CDR3 DNA reads TGCGCCAGCAGCTTGCCAGGGAAGGAGGGAGGCTACACCTTC.

Remarks on this clone: Other DNA sequences of this sample code for an identical CDR3. The V and J genes are TRBV4-1 and TRBJ1-1, with D possibly matching TRBD1 (5 bases). CDR3 length equals 14 residues. Germline V CDR1 and CDR2: MGHRA, YSYEKL. Trimming removed 1 base from V and 0 bases from J, with 6 bases in between. The DNA of the CDR3 is TGCGCCAGCAGCCAAGCAGGGTTGAACACTGAAGCTTTCTTT. Its translation: CASSQAGLNTEAFF.